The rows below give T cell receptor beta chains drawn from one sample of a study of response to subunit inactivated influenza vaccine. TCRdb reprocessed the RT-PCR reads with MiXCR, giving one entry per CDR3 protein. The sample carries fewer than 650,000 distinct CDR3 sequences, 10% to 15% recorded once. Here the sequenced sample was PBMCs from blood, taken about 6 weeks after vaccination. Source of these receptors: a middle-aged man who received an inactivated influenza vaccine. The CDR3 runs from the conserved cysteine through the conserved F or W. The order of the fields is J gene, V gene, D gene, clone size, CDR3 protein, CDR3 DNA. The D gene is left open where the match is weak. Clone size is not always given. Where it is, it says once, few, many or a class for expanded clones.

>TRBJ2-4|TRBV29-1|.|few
CSVRDTWYIQYF
TGCAGCGTTCGGGACACGTGGTACATTCAGTACTTC
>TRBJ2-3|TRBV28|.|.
CASSSAPGFSTDTQYF
TGTGCCAGCAGCTCCGCCCCGGGGTTTAGCACAGATACGCAGTATTTT
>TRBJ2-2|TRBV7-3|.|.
CASSPRGYTGELFF
TGTGCCAGCAGCCCCCGCGGATACACCGGGGAGCTGTTTTTT
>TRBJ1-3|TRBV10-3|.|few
CAIRVTAYSGNTIYF
TGTGCCATCAGGGTGACAGCTTACTCTGGAAACACCATATATTTT
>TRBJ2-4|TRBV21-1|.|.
CASSKEKLAGHIQYF
TGTGCCAGCAGCAAAGAGAAACTAGCGGGGCATATTCAGTACTTC
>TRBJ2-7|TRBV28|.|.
CATQPGDRVEQYF
TGTGCCACCCAGCCGGGAGATAGGGTCGAGCAGTACTTC
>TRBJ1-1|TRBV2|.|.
CASTPTANTGAFF
TGTGCCAGCACCCCGACAGCGAACACTGGAGCTTTCTTT
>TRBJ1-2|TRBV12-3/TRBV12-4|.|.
CASSTGRGYTF
TGTGCCAGCTCCACAGGACGTGGCTACACCTTC
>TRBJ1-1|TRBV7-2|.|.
CASSLALREAFF
TGTGCCAGCAGCTTAGCGCTGAGAGAAGCTTTCTTT
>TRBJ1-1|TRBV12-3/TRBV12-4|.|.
CASSFGGRDTEAFF
TGTGCCAGCAGTTTTGGGGGGCGGGACACTGAAGCTTTCTTT
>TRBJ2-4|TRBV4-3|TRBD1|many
CASSQDWGQGYIQYF
TGCGCCAGCAGCCAAGATTGGGGACAGGGATACATTCAGTACTTC
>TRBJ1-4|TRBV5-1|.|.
CASSWSTSGTNEKLFF
TGCGCCAGCAGCTGGTCCACAAGCGGAACTAATGAAAAACTGTTTTTT
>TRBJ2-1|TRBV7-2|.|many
CASSLGNRGPGFF
TGTGCCAGCAGCTTAGGGAATCGAGGGCCAGGATTCTTC
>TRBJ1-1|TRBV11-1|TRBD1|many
CASSSSRDRANEAFF
TGTGCCAGCAGCTCCTCCCGGGACAGGGCGAATGAAGCTTTCTTT
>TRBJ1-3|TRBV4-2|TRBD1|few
CASSQDRDRVSGNTIYF
TGTGCCAGCAGCCAAGATCGAGACAGGGTTTCCGGAAACACCATATATTTT
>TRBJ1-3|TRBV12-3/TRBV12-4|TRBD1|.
CASSYGRGQGMGNTIYF
TGTGCCAGCAGTTATGGGCGAGGACAGGGGATGGGAAACACCATATATTTT
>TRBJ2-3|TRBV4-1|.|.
CASSSHTDTQYF
TGCGCCAGCAGCTCACACACAGATACGCAGTATTTT
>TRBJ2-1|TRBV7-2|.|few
CASSPSKVRLFF
TGTGCCAGCAGCCCCAGTAAAGTCCGTCTGTTCTTC
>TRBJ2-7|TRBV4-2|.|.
CASSQEVGVSGEQYF
TGTGCCAGCAGCCAAGAGGTTGGCGTGTCGGGCGAGCAGTACTTC
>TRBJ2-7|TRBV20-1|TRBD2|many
CSARDRVSGALTYEQYF
TGCAGTGCTAGAGATCGGGTTAGCGGGGCTTTGACCTACGAGCAGTACTTC
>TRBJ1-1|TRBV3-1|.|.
CASSDPPRTASGYFEAFF
TGTGCCAGCAGCGACCCGCCGCGGACGGCATCAGGGTACTTTGAAGCTTTCTTT
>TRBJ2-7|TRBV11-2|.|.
CASSSRALRRQYF
TGTGCCAGCAGCTCCCGGGCCCTCCGGAGGCAGTACTTC
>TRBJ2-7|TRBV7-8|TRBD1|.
CASSLPGQRLEQYF
TGTGCCAGCAGCTTACCGGGACAGAGACTCGAGCAGTACTTC
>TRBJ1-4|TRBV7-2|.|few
CASSLSPGVNEKLFF
TGTGCCAGCAGCTTATCACCAGGGGTTAATGAAAAACTGTTTTTT
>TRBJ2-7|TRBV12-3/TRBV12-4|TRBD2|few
CASSSGLAGGHPYEQYF
TGTGCCAGCAGTTCTGGACTAGCGGGGGGCCACCCCTACGAGCAGTACTTC
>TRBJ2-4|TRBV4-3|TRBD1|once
CASSQDWDRNIQYF
TGCGCCAGCAGCCAAGATTGGGACAGAAACATTCAGTACTTC
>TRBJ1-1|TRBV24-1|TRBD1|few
CATSDDRGDTEAFF
TGTGCCACCAGTGACGACAGGGGGGACACTGAAGCTTTCTTT
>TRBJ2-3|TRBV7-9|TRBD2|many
CASSLARLAGASDTQYF
TGTGCCAGCAGCTTAGCGCGACTAGCGGGGGCCTCAGATACGCAGTATTTT
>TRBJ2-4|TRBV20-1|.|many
CSARGTLREAAKNIQYF
TGCAGTGCAAGGGGGACTCTCCGGGAGGCGGCCAAAAACATTCAGTACTTC
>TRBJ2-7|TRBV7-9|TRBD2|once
CASRLRAGGSYEQYF
TGTGCCAGCAGGCTGAGGGCGGGAGGGTCCTACGAGCAGTACTTC
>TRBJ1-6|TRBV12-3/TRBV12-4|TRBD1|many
CASSYDRDNSPLHF
TGTGCCAGCAGTTACGACAGGGATAATTCACCCCTCCACTTT
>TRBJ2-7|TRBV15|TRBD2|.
CATSRGSGGPHEQYF
TGTGCCACCAGCAGAGGTAGCGGGGGACCCCACGAGCAGTACTTC
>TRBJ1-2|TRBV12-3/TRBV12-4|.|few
CASSPAPTSYGYTF
TGTGCCAGCAGCCCGGCCCCGACCAGCTATGGCTACACCTTC
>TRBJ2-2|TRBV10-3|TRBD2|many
CASGRTSGSNTGELFF
TGTGCCTCCGGGAGGACTAGCGGGTCGAACACCGGGGAGCTGTTTTTT
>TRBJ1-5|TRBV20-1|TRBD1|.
CSARGRTGGFNQPQHF
TGCAGTGCTAGAGGCCGGACAGGGGGATTCAATCAGCCCCAGCATTTT
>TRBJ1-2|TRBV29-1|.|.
CSVPTPPNYGYTF
TGCAGCGTTCCGACACCGCCTAACTATGGCTACACCTTC
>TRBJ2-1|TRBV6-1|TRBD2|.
CASRMRGSGVYNEQFF
TGTGCCAGCAGGATGCGAGGTAGCGGGGTTTACAATGAGCAGTTCTTC
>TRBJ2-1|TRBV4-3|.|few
CASSQDWGIRRNEQFF
TGCGCCAGCAGCCAAGATTGGGGTATTCGGCGCAATGAGCAGTTCTTC
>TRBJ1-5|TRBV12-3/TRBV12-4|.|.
CASSLTTDPKSAQHF
TGTGCCAGCAGTTTAACCACGGACCCAAAGTCGGCCCAGCATTTT
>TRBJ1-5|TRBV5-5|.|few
CASSPTALWGNQPQHF
TGTGCCAGCAGCCCGACTGCGCTATGGGGCAATCAGCCCCAGCATTTT
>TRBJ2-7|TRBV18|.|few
CASSRQDSSYEQYF
TGTGCCAGCTCACGGCAGGACAGCTCCTACGAGCAGTACTTC
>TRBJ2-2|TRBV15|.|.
CATSHGRNTGELFF
TGTGCCACCAGCCACGGAAGGAACACCGGGGAGCTGTTTTTT
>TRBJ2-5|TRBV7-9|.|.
CASSFGDWEQETQYF
TGTGCCAGCAGCTTTGGGGACTGGGAACAAGAGACCCAGTACTTC